One and the same sample provided the 13 T cell receptor beta chains below, sequenced in a study of cytomegalovirus exposure and HLA in healthy donors. The study ran its PCR with 60 Vbeta and 13 Jbeta primers. The protocol was immunoSEQ multiplex PCR, while the TCRdb copy is restricted to in-frame clones and leaves out a portion. The table for this sample gives some 200,000 clones. Input material: PBMCs. The receptors originated from a boy aged 5-17 years in good health and CMV-seronegative.

The CDR3 region is CASSFAPTYGYTF. The CDR3 DNA reads as TGTGCCAGCAGCTTTGCTCCTACTTATGGCTACACCTTC. V usage is TRBV5-4 and J usage is TRBJ1-2; D gene unclear. The CDR3 is 13 amino acids. Trimming took off 2 bases at V and 5 bases at J, with 10 bases between the two ends. CDR1 and CDR2 (germline): SGHNT, YYREEE (reference sequence).

The chain joins TRBV4-1 to TRBJ2-1, with TRBD1 identical over 7 bases. The CDR3 is 15 residues long. From germline, CDR1 is MGHRA and CDR2 YSYEKL. Trimming removed 1 base from V and 9 bases from J; junction bases left unmatched: 9. The chain's CDR3 is CASSQAQDRRVEQFF. The CDR3 coding sequence is TGCGCCAGCAGCCAAGCTCAGGACAGGCGGGTTGAGCAGTTCTTC.

The V and J genes are TRBV12-5 and TRBJ1-6; the D is unclear. Germline CDR1 reads LGHNT; CDR2 reads FRNRAP. The CDR3 runs 16 residues. V shed 1 base and J shed 7 bases, with 14 bases lying between them. CDR3: CASGLGQVGWNSPLHF. The CDR3 DNA follows: TGTGCTAGTGGTTTGGGCCAGGTTGGTTGGAATTCACCCCTCCACTTT. Based on the CDR3 plus reference TRBV12-5 and TRBJ1-6, the full variable domain is DARVTQTPRHKVTEMGQEVTMRCQPILGHNTVFWYRQTMMQGLELLAYFRNRAPLDDSGMPKDRFSAEMPDATLATLKIQPSEPRDSAVYFCASGLGQVGWNSPLHFGNGTRLTVT.

The rearrangement links TRBV6-4 to TRBJ2-3; tentative D call: TRBD2 (5 bases). Germline V gives CDR1 MRHNA, CDR2 SNTAGT. This CDR3 is built from 15 residues. V dropped 3 bases and J dropped 0 bases, with 10 bases sitting between them. CDR3 DNA: TGTGCCAGCAGTGAGGACTCGGGGAGCACAGATACGCAGTATTTT. This gives the protein CASSEDSGSTDTQYF.

The J gene is TRBJ2-1, the V gene TRBV5-4; 8 positions match TRBD2. This CDR3 region has 12 residues. With 3 bases clipped from V and 8 bases from J, the junction kept 1 base outside the gene matches. Germline V gives CDR1 SGHNT, CDR2 YYREEE (reference sequence). CDR3 region: CASSSTSDEQFF. For the CDR3, the DNA is TGTGCCAGCAGCTCGACTAGCGATGAGCAGTTCTTC.

The chain carries TRBV6-5 and TRBJ2-7; weak D call: TRBD1 (5 bases). The CDR3 is made up of 15 amino acids. Trimming shortened V by 5 bases and J by 6 bases, and 20 bases separated the two germline ends. Per the germline V gene, CDR1 is MNHEY and CDR2 is SVGAGI. The CDR3 DNA follows: TGTGCCAGCAGTCCAAGGGGTGCGTTTTCAAGCGAGCAGTACTTC. It yields the protein CASSPRGAFSSEQYF.

The V call is TRBV19, the J call TRBJ1-2; tentatively, D is TRBD1 (5 bases). Trimming removed 4 bases from V and 8 bases from J, with 20 bases in between. This CDR3 has 15 amino acids. Per the germline V gene, CDR1 is LNHDA and CDR2 is SQIVND (reference sequence). This CDR3 reads CASSNMQGAIRGYTF. CDR3 nucleotides: TGTGCCAGTAGTAATATGCAGGGCGCCATAAGAGGCTACACCTTC.

The J gene is TRBJ2-2, the V gene TRBV27, with D tentatively TRBD2 (6 bases). CDR1 and CDR2 from the germline V gene are MNHEY and SMNVEV (reference sequence). The CDR3 runs to 13 residues. Trimming stripped 10 bases from V and 0 bases from J, with 9 bases between. The CDR3 DNA is TGTGCCACTGGGGGGACGAACACCGGGGAGCTGTTTTTT. Its translation is CATGGTNTGELFF.

The gene calls are TRBV4-3 and TRBJ2-5; TRBD2 aligns across 7 bases. Near its end, the DNA agrees better with TRBJ2-7, so the J call may be wrong. Germline loops: CDR1 LGHNA, CDR2 YSLEER. The CDR3 consists of 17 residues. The CDR3: CASSQDPSASGFYEQYF. The DNA of the CDR3 is TGCGCCAGCAGCCAAGACCCCTCGGCTAGCGGATTCTACGAGCAGTACTTC.

As to this clone: An end of the junction does not agree with germline; a read error may underlie this. V and J are TRBV18 and TRBJ1-1; D remains ambiguous. The germline gives CDR1 KGHSH, CDR2 LQKENI. The CDR3 runs 15 residues. DNA of the CDR3: TGTGCCAGCTCCCCACGACGGGCCGGGGACACTGAAGCTTTCTTT. This gives the protein CASSPRRAGDTEAFF.

J is TRBJ1-6 and V is TRBV4-3; D may be TRBD1 (6 bases). V lost 0 bases to trimming and J lost 9 bases, with 15 bases between them. This CDR3 spans 16 amino acids. From germline, CDR1 is LGHNA and CDR2 YSLEER. The CDR3 DNA follows: TGCGCCAGCAGCCAAGACCGGGTCAGGGGTAGTTCACCCCTCCACTTT. It yields the protein CASSQDRVRGSSPLHF.

The J gene is TRBJ2-5, the V gene TRBV6-5, with D unclear. This CDR3 is 15 amino acids long. V was pared by 1 base and J by 0 bases, with 9 bases between. Germline V gene data show CDR1 as MNHEY and CDR2 as SVGAGI. CDR3 region: CASSYYPENQETQYF. The DNA of the CDR3 is TGTGCCAGCAGTTACTACCCGGAGAACCAAGAGACCCAGTACTTC.

The J gene is TRBJ2-4, the V gene TRBV4-1; 13 positions match TRBD2. V gave up 0 bases and J gave up 1 base; unmatched junction bases: 9. The CDR3 sequence is 20 residues long. Per the germline V gene, CDR1 is MGHRA and CDR2 is YSYEKL. CDR3 coding DNA: TGCGCCAGCAGCCAAGATATCACTAGCGGGGGGGCAAGGGCCAAAAACATTCAGTACTTC. Translation: CASSQDITSGGARAKNIQYF.